In this sample, the clone carrying this T cell receptor beta chain turned up many times. Its target is unknown. The CDR3 length is 14 residues. Trimming left V 0 bases short and J 2 bases short, with 10 bases between. CDR1 is GTSNPN and CDR2 is SVGIG in the germline V gene (reference sequence). Naive CD8 T cells were picked out by sorting for CD8+CD4-CCR7+CD45RA+. The sample originates from a study of molecular identifiers for immune sequencing clone quantification. TCRdb recomputed calls from the PCR reads with MiXCR, one row per CDR3 protein. The sample yields about 630,000 distinct CDR3 sequences, around 25% seen once. Whole-study findings and limits: In naive cells, clones above 20 RNA copies held under 1% of molecules, whereas in effector cells they held over 99%.

The receptor comes from a human donor in good health. Some libraries in this study had Jurkat cell RNA spiked in. Sequencing was carried out using naive CD8+ T cells from blood, with Jurkat cell RNA spiked in. This sample's subset: FACS-sorted CD8+CD4-CCR7+CD45RA+ naive T cells. The chain links TRBV30 to TRBJ1-1; D may be TRBD1 (6 bases). CDR3 in amino acids: CAWSVRGGNTEAFF. DNA for the CDR3: TGTGCCTGGAGTGTACGAGGGGGTAACACTGAAGCTTTCTTT.